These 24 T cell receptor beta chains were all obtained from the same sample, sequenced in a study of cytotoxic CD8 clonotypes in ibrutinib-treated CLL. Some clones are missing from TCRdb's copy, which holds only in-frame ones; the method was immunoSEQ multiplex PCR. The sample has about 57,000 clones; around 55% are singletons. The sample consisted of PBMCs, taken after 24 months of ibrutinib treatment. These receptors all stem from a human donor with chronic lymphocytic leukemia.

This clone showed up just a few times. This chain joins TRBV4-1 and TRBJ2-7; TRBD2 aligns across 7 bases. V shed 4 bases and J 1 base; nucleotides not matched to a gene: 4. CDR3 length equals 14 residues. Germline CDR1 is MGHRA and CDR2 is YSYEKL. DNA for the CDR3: TGCGCCAGCAGCCCGATCGGGAGGTCCTACGAGCAGTACTTC. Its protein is CASSPIGRSYEQYF.

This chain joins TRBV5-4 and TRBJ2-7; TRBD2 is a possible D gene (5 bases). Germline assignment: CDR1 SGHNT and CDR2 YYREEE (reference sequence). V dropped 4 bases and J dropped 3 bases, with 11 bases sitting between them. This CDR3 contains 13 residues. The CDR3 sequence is CASSAGLSYEQYV. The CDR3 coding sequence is TGTGCCAGCAGCGCAGGACTGAGCTACGAGCAGTACGTC.

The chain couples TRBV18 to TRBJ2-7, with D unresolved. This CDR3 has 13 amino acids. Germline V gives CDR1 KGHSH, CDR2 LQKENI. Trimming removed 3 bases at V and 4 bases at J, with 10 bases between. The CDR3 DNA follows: TGTGCCAGCTCACCTTGGGCCAAATACGAGCAGTACTTC. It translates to CASSPWAKYEQYF.

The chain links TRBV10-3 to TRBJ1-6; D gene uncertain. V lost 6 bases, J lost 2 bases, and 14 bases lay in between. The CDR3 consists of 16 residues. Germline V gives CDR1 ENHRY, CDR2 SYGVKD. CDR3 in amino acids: CAISLYPDTYNSPLHF. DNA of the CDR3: TGTGCCATCAGCTTGTATCCAGACACCTATAATTCACCCCTCCACTTT.

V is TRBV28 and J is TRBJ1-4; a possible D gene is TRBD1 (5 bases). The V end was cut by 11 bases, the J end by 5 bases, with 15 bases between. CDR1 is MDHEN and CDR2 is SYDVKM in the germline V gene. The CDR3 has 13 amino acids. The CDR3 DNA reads TGTGCCGTCGAGGACAACAAGAATGAAAAACTGTTTTTT. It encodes CAVEDNKNEKLFF.

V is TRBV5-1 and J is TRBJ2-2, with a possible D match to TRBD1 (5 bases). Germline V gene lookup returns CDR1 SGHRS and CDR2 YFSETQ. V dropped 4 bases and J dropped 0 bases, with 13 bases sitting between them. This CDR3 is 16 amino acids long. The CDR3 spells CASSLKGMANTGELFF. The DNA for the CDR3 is TGCGCCAGCAGCCTTAAGGGGATGGCGAACACCGGGGAGCTGTTTTTT.

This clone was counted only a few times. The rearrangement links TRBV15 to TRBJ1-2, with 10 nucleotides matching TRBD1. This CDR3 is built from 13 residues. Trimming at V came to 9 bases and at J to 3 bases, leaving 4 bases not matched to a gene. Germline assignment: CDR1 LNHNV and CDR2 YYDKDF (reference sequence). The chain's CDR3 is CATRDRGDYGYTF. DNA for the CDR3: TGTGCCACACGGGACAGGGGAGACTATGGCTACACCTTC.

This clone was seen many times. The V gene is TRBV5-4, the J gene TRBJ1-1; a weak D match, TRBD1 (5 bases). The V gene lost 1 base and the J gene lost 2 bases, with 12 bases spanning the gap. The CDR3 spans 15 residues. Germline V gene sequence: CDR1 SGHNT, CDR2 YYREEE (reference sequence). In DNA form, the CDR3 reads TGTGCCAGCAGCTTGACGTCAGGGAGAAACACTGAAGCTTTCTTT. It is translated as CASSLTSGRNTEAFF.

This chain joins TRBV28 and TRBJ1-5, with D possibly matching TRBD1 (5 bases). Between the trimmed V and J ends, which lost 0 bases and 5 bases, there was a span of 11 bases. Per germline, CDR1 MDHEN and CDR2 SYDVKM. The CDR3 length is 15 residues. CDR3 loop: CASSLWMMGDQPQHF. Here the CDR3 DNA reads TGTGCCAGCAGTTTATGGATGATGGGGGATCAGCCCCAGCATTTT.

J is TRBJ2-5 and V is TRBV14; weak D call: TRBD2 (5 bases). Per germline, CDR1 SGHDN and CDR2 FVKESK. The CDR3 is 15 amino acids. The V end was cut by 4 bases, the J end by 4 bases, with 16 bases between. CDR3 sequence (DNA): TGTGCCAGCAGCCCGCGGACTCTTAAGGGAGAGACCCAGTACTTC. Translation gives CASSPRTLKGETQYF.

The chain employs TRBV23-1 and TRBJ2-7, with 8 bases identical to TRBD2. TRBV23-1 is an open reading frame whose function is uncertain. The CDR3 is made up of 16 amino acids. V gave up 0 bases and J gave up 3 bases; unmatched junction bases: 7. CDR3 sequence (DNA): TGCGCCAGCAGTCAATCGATCGGGAGGGTTGACTACGAGCAGTACTTC. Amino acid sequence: CASSQSIGRVDYEQYF.

This CDR3 is CASGPWGTNNEQFF. The CDR3 DNA is TGTGCCAGCGGCCCATGGGGGACGAACAATGAGCAGTTCTTC. The chain employs TRBV27 and TRBJ2-1; D may be TRBD1 or TRBD2 (5 bases each). Trimming pared 8 bases from V and 5 bases from J, leaving 16 bases between. The CDR3 is 14 residues long. Germline CDR1 reads MNHEY; CDR2 reads SMNVEV (reference sequence).

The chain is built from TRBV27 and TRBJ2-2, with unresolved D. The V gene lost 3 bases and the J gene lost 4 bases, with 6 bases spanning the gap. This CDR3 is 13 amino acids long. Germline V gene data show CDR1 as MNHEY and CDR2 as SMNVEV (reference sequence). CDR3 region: CASSFVATGELFF. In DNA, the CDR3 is TGTGCCAGCAGTTTCGTGGCCACCGGGGAGCTGTTTTTT.

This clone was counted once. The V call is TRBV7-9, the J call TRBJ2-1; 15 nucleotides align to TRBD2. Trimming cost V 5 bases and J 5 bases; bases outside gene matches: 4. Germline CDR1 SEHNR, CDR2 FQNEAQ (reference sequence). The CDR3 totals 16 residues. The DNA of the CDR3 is TGTGCCAGCAGCCTGGGACTAGCGGGAGGCGACAATGAGCAGTTCTTC. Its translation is CASSLGLAGGDNEQFF.

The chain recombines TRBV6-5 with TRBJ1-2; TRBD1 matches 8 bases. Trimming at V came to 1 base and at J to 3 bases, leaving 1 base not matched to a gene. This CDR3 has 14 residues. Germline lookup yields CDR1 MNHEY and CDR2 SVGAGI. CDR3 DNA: TGTGCCAGCAGTTACTACAGGGGGTACTATGGCTACACCTTC. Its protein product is CASSYYRGYYGYTF.

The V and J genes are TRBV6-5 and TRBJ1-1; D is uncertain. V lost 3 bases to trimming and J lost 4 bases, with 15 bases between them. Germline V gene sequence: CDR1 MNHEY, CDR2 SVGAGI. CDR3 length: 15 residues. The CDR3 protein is CASSYHVSSVTEAFF. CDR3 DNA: TGTGCCAGCAGTTATCACGTATCCAGTGTCACTGAAGCTTTCTTT.

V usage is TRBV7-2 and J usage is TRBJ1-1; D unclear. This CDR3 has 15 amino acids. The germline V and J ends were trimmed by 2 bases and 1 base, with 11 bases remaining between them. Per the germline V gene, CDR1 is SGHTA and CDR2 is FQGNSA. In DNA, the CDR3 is TGTGCCAGCAGCTTATTCACGGGTAGGAACACTGAAGCTTTCTTT. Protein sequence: CASSLFTGRNTEAFF.

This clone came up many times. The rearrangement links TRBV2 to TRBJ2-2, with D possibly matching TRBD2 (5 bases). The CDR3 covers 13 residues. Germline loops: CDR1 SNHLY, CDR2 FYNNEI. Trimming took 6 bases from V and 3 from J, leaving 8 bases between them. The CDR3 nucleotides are TGTGCCAGCAGGGCGGGCTACACCGGGGAGCTGTTTTTT. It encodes CASRAGYTGELFF.

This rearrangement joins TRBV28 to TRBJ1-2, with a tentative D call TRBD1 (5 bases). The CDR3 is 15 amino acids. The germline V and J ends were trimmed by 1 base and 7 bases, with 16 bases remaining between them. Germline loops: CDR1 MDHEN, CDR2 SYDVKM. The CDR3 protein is CASSLSAGRVVGYTF. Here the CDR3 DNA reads TGTGCCAGCAGTTTATCGGCAGGGCGGGTTGTTGGCTACACCTTC.

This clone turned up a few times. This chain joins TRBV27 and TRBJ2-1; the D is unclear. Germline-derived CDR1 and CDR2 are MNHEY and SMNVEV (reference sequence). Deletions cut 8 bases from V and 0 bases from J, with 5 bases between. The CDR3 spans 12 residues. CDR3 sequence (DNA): TGTGCCAGCCTCAGCTCCTACAATGAGCAGTTCTTC. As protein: CASLSSYNEQFF.

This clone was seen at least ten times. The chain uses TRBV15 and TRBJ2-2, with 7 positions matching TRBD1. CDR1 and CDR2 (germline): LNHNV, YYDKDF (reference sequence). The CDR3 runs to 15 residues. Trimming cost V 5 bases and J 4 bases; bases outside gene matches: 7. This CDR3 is CATSRGDSGTGELFF. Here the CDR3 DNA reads TGTGCCACCAGCCGAGGGGACAGCGGCACCGGGGAGCTGTTTTTT.

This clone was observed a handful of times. The CDR3 DNA is TGTGCCAGCCGGGTTTGGGGCACCGGGGAGCTGTTTTTT. Its translation: CASRVWGTGELFF. This chain joins TRBV13 and TRBJ2-2; D not certain. V dropped 8 bases and J dropped 4 bases, with 11 bases sitting between them. CDR3 size: 13 residues. CDR1 and CDR2 (germline): PRHDT, FYEKMQ (reference sequence).

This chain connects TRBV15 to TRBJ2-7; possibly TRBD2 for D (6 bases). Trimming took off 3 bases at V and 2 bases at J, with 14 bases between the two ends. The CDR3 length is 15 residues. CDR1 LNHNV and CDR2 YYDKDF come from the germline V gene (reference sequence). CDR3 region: CATSSRAEGPYEQYF. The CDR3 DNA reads TGTGCCACCAGCAGTAGGGCGGAGGGACCCTACGAGCAGTACTTC.

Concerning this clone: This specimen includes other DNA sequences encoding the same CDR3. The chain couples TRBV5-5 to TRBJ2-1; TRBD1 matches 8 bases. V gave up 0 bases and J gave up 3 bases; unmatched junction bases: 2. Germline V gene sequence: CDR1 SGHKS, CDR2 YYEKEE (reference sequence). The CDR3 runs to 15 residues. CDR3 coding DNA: TGTGCCAGCAGCTTGGTCGGACAGGGCTACAATGAGCAGTTCTTC. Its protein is CASSLVGQGYNEQFF.